Below are 4 T cell receptor beta chains sequenced from a single sample in a study of tumor and adjacent non-tumor tissue in lung cancer (dated by TCRdb to between 2018 and 2020). Receptor amplification or capture employed multiplex PCR. Reads for this sample came from an Illumina HiSeq 2500. TCRbeta libraries were built by three rounds of nested PCR using primers (Table S4), following protocols modified from ARM-PCR. The public reads were reanalyzed by TCRdb: fastp trimming at Q25, MiXCR alignment, in-frame beta chains only. Entries that share a CDR3 protein sequence are merged under the most common genes and DNA. The sample profile shows around 140,000 distinct CDR3 sequences; around 60% of them were found once. The ten largest clonotypes hold roughly 18% of the sample. RNA was extracted from bulk unsorted tissue and checked for quality with a NanoDrop ND-1000 and an Agilent 2100. Sequencing was done on a sample of lung tumor tissue. These receptors came from a man in his sixties with small cell lung cancer.

Many counts were recorded for this clonotype. This chain connects TRBV29-1 to TRBJ2-1, with TRBD2 identical over 9 bases. With 1 base clipped from V and 9 bases from J, the junction kept 4 bases outside the gene matches. In germline, CDR1 is SQVTM, CDR2 ANQGSEA. The CDR3 runs 13 residues. CDR3 sequence reads: CSVEGGGRGEQFF. CDR3 DNA sequence: TGCAGCGTTGAAGGGGGCGGGAGGGGTGAGCAGTTCTTC.

This clonotype was picked up one time. The V gene is TRBV4-1, the J gene TRBJ2-7, with D possibly matching TRBD2 (5 bases). The CDR3 sequence is 14 residues long. In germline, CDR1 is MGHRA, CDR2 YSYEKL. V gave up 2 bases and J gave up 1 base, with 9 bases separating them. CDR3 in amino acids: CASSQHGLSYEQYF. In DNA form, the CDR3 reads TGCGCCAGCAGCCAACATGGACTGTCCTACGAGCAGTACTTC.

About this clonotype: One junction end disagrees with the germline gene, perhaps due to a read error. This chain connects TRBV11-2 to TRBJ2-1; D is perhaps TRBD2 (6 bases). This CDR3 is built from 16 residues. Germline CDR1 reads SGHAT; CDR2 reads FQNNGV. The CDR3 reads CTSSLAVGTSYNEQFF. The DNA for the CDR3 is TGTACCAGCAGTTTAGCGGTGGGGACCTCCTACAATGAGCAGTTCTTC.

Points on this clonotype: A much larger clone differs from this one at a single base, so this may be a read error. V usage is TRBV4-2 and J usage is TRBJ2-1; 10 bases line up with TRBD2. With V trimmed by 0 bases and J by 5 bases, 7 bases remained unmatched. Germline CDR1 LGHNA, CDR2 YNFKEQ. This CDR3 has 17 amino acids. CDR3 sequence reads: CASSQDGASGSDNEQFF. In DNA form, the CDR3 reads TGTGCCAGCAGCCAAGATGGCGCTAGCGGGAGTGACAATGAGCAGTTCTTC.